A single sample is the source of the 28 T cell receptor beta chains below, sequenced in a study of T cells in Graves' hyperthyroidism and ophthalmopathy. The TCR beta CDR3 regions underwent amplification using RNA transcripts as the source. HTBI primers were employed in a first-round RT-PCR of the TCR CDR3. Each CDR3 protein is one row after TCRdb ran MiXCR on the multiplex PCR reads. The sample consists of about 290,000 distinct CDR3 sequences, approximately 13% of them appearing once. The sequenced sample was blood. The receptors here all came from a woman aged 40 to 50 with Graves' hyperthyroidism.

The table lists this clonotype with many counts. CDR3 amino acids: CASTQGGASETQYF. CDR3 nucleotides: TGTGCCAGTACACAGGGGGGCGCGTCTGAGACCCAGTACTTC. The chain couples TRBV2 to TRBJ2-5; 8 bases fit TRBD1. Germline loops: CDR1 SNHLY, CDR2 FYNNEI. V lost 9 bases, J lost 5 bases, and 11 bases stayed unmatched. The CDR3 totals 14 residues.

This clonotype has at least ten counts. V and J are TRBV10-3 and TRBJ2-7; D possibly matches TRBD1 or TRBD2 (5 bases each). The CDR3 extends over 17 amino acids. Deletions cut 2 bases from V and 5 bases from J, with 22 bases between. Germline values: CDR1 ENHRY, CDR2 SYGVKD. CDR3 nucleotide sequence: TGTGCCATCAGTGAGACATTGCCACGGGACCTGCGCCACGAGCAGTACTTC. Encoded protein: CAISETLPRDLRHEQYF.

In its sample, this clonotype was seen a few times. The V and J genes are TRBV9 and TRBJ1-1; the D is unclear. V was clipped by 0 bases and J by 0 bases, with 6 bases between them. This CDR3 has 14 residues. Germline CDR1 is SGDLS and CDR2 is YYNGEE. The CDR3 nucleotides read TGTGCCAGCAGCGTAGAGACCCTGAACACTGAAGCTTTCTTT. Translating gives CASSVETLNTEAFF.

Note on this clonotype: The final CDR3 position lacks the conserved phenylalanine or tryptophan, pointing to a likely read error. The limits of the CDR3 on the DNA are not certain, so only TCRdb's listed CDR3 is given. The chain links TRBV7-8 to TRBJ1-5. The CDR3 is 17 residues long, counting both termini. From germline, CDR1 is SGHVS and CDR2 FQNEAQ. CDR3 in amino acids: CASSLKEGLYSNQPEHL.

The table lists this clonotype with many counts. The gene calls are TRBV2 and TRBJ2-7; no firm D call. The V and J ends lost 8 bases and 3 bases respectively, with 8 bases between them. CDR1 is SNHLY and CDR2 is FYNNEI in the germline V gene. There are 11 residues in the CDR3. CDR3 DNA sequence: TGTGCCAGCGGAACCAACTACGAGCAGTACTTC. This translates into CASGTNYEQYF.

In its sample, this clonotype was seen a few times. This may be a read error: a much more frequent sequence differs by one nucleotide. The genes are TRBV6-1 and TRBJ2-3, with TRBD2 identical over 13 bases. Germline loops: CDR1 MNHNS, CDR2 SASEGT. This CDR3 comprises 14 residues. Here the CDR3 reads CASRDGLAGDTRYF. As DNA, the CDR3 is TGTGCCAGCAGGGATGGACTAGCGGGAGATACGCGGTATTTT.

Many counts were recorded for this clonotype. V usage is TRBV6-5 and J usage is TRBJ2-3, with D uncertain. This CDR3 is built from 15 residues. CDR1 and CDR2 from the germline V gene are MNHEY and SVGAGI. Trimming cost V 0 bases and J 7 bases, with 14 bases left between them. The CDR3 region has the DNA TGTGCCAGCAGTTACTCGTACCAGGCAACGAATACGCAGTATTTT. Its protein product is CASSYSYQATNTQYF.

In its sample, this clonotype was seen many times. The J gene is TRBJ2-7, the V gene TRBV2; D might be TRBD1 (6 bases). CDR1 is SNHLY, CDR2 FYNNEI, per germline. This CDR3 comprises 16 residues. With 5 bases removed from V and 2 bases from J, the gap between germline ends came to 19 bases. The CDR3 sequence: CASSLEVSGATYEQYF. The CDR3 nucleotides are TGTGCCAGCAGTCTCGAAGTGTCAGGGGCAACCTACGAGCAGTACTTC. Filled out from reference TRBV2 and TRBJ2-7, the complete variable domain reads EPEVTQTPSHQVTQMGQEVILRCVPISNHLYFYWYRQILGQKVEFLVSFYNNEISEKSEIFDDQFSVERPDGSNFTLKIRSTKLEDSAMYFCASSLEVSGATYEQYFGPGTRLTVT.

J is TRBJ1-5 and V is TRBV4-1; D is perhaps TRBD1 (6 bases). CDR1 and CDR2 from the germline V gene are MGHRA and YSYEKL. Trimming cost V 3 bases and J 5 bases, with 17 bases left between them. The CDR3 sequence is 16 residues long. CDR3 nucleotide sequence: TGCGCCAGCAGCCACAGGGGAAGAGGTGGCGATCAGCCCCAGCATTTT. Protein: CASSHRGRGGDQPQHF.

The table lists this clonotype with many counts. The chain links TRBV11-2 to TRBJ2-7; 8 positions agree with TRBD2. With 0 bases clipped from V and 2 bases from J, the junction kept 0 bases outside the gene matches. CDR1 SGHAT and CDR2 FQNNGV come from the germline V gene. The length of the CDR3 is 14 residues. Here the CDR3 reads CASSLDGRAYEQYF. CDR3 nucleotides: TGTGCCAGCAGCTTAGACGGGAGGGCCTACGAGCAGTACTTC. Full variable domain (remainder filled in from reference TRBV11-2 and TRBJ2-7): EAGVAQSPRYKIIEKRQSVAFWCNPISGHATLYWYQQILGQGPKLLIQFQNNGVVDDSQLPKDRFSAERLKGVDSTLKIQPAKLEDSAVYLCASSLDGRAYEQYFGPGTRLTVT.

This clonotype came up many times. This chain connects TRBV2 to TRBJ2-7; D possibly corresponds to TRBD1 (6 bases). Germline values: CDR1 SNHLY, CDR2 FYNNEI. The CDR3 spans 15 residues. V lost 4 bases to trimming and J lost 6 bases, with 19 bases between them. The CDR3 sequence: CASSVLQGFTSEQYF. CDR3 bases: TGTGCCAGCAGTGTGTTACAGGGATTCACTTCCGAGCAGTACTTC.

This clonotype was recorded at least ten times. The rearrangement links TRBV6-1 to TRBJ2-5, with D perhaps TRBD1 or TRBD2 (6 bases each). The CDR3 is made up of 16 amino acids. CDR1 is MNHNS and CDR2 is SASEGT in the germline V gene. V lost 5 bases to trimming and J lost 2 bases, with 18 bases between them. The CDR3 loop is CASSSLVGGSQETQYF. CDR3 DNA sequence: TGTGCCAGCAGTTCCCTCGTGGGGGGCTCGCAAGAGACCCAGTACTTC.

This clonotype was found many times. CDR3 region: CASSWGQGETEAFF. The CDR3 DNA reads as TGTGCCAGCAGTTGGGGACAGGGAGAGACTGAAGCTTTCTTT. The chain employs TRBV7-9 and TRBJ1-1; 9 bases agree with TRBD1. CDR3 length: 14 residues. The germline CDR1 and CDR2 sequences are SEHNR and FQNEAQ (reference sequence). With V trimmed by 6 bases and J by 5 bases, 7 bases remained unmatched.

This chain links TRBV4-1 with TRBJ2-7; a weak D match, TRBD2 (6 bases). Germline V gives CDR1 MGHRA, CDR2 YSYEKL. The CDR3 extends over 15 amino acids. The V gene lost 1 base and the J gene lost 2 bases, with 12 bases spanning the gap. The CDR3 spells CASSQARESTYEQYF. The DNA of the CDR3 is TGCGCCAGCAGCCAAGCTCGGGAGTCCACCTACGAGCAGTACTTC.

At least ten counts were recorded for this clonotype. This chain joins TRBV2 and TRBJ2-1, with D possibly matching TRBD1 (6 bases). The ends were cut back, 11 bases at V and 5 bases at J, with 13 bases in the middle. Germline lookup yields CDR1 SNHLY and CDR2 FYNNEI. The length of the CDR3 is 12 residues. CDR3 nucleotide sequence: TGTGCCCGACAACAGGGACACAATGAGCAGTTCTTC. Protein: CARQQGHNEQFF.

This clonotype was seen ten or more times. This chain connects TRBV27 to TRBJ1-3, with D possibly TRBD1 on 5 matching bases. The V end lost 5 bases, the J end lost 0 bases, and 14 bases lay between the germline ends. This CDR3 is built from 16 residues. The V gene's germline CDR1 is MNHEY and CDR2 SMNVEV (reference sequence). The chain's CDR3 is CASSTGLLSSGNTIYF. DNA for the CDR3: TGTGCCAGCAGTACGGGACTCCTGAGCTCTGGAAACACCATATATTTT.

Many counts were recorded for this clonotype. As DNA, the CDR3 is TGTGCCTCAGACTTCTCTGGGGCCAACGTCCTGACTTTC. Amino acid sequence: CASDFSGANVLTF. The V call is TRBV30, the J call TRBJ2-6; D is undetermined. CDR3 length: 13 amino acids. The germline V and J ends were trimmed by 7 bases and 0 bases, with 7 bases remaining between them. CDR1 is GTSNPN, CDR2 SVGIG, per germline (reference sequence).

As to this clonotype: This may arise from a read error, as a much more abundant clone is one base away. The chain is built from TRBV24-1 and TRBJ2-5; D is perhaps TRBD2 (6 bases). Germline CDR1 reads KGHDR; CDR2 reads SFDVKD. This CDR3 is 13 amino acids long. V was clipped by 11 bases and J by 3 bases, with 15 bases between them. The DNA of the CDR3 is TGTGCCATCGCGGGACGCCGGGAAGAGACCCAGTACTTC. Translation gives CAIAGRREETQYF.

The V gene is TRBV9, the J gene TRBJ2-3, with 8 bases matching TRBD2. The CDR3 length is 16 residues. Trimming took 0 bases from V and 1 from J; bases not matched to a gene: 4. Germline V gene data show CDR1 as SGDLS and CDR2 as YYNGEE. The CDR3 nucleotides read TGTGCCAGCAGCGTAGCGACACTAGCGGGCACAGATACGCAGTATTTT. This translates into CASSVATLAGTDTQYF.

At least ten counts were recorded for this clonotype. V is TRBV20-1 and J is TRBJ2-3; D remains unclear. The CDR3 is 13 residues long. Per germline, CDR1 DFQATT and CDR2 SNEGSKA (reference sequence). V was shortened by 3 bases and J by 2 bases, with 9 bases between the two germline ends. The CDR3 spells CSARGFATDTQYF. The CDR3 coding sequence is TGCAGTGCTAGGGGTTTCGCCACAGATACGCAGTATTTT.

This clonotype came up many times. The CDR3 coding sequence is TGCAGTGCTTGGATCTACAATGAGCAGTTCTTC. Its protein product is CSAWIYNEQFF. The chain joins TRBV20-1 to TRBJ2-1; no clear D gene. The germline CDR1 and CDR2 sequences are DFQATT and SNEGSKA (reference sequence). With 5 bases removed from V and 3 bases from J, the gap between germline ends came to 5 bases. This CDR3 is built from 11 residues.

The V and J genes are TRBV24-1 and TRBJ2-1, with 8 nucleotides matching TRBD1. Looked up from germline, CDR1 is KGHDR and CDR2 is SFDVKD. V lost 9 bases to trimming and J lost 6 bases; unmatched junction nucleotides: 6. The length of the CDR3 is 13 residues. The CDR3 spells CATGGQVGNEQFF. The CDR3 region has the DNA TGTGCCACCGGGGGACAGGTCGGCAATGAGCAGTTCTTC.

The table lists this clonotype with many counts. The genes are TRBV11-2 and TRBJ1-2; 10 nucleotides align to TRBD1. The V gene end was trimmed by 4 bases and the J gene end by 6 bases; junction bases not matched to a gene: 5. The CDR3 length is 14 residues. From germline, CDR1 is SGHAT and CDR2 FQNNGV. CDR3 DNA sequence: TGTGCCAGCAGCTCCTCCGACAGGGGGCATGGCTACACCTTC. Translating it yields CASSSSDRGHGYTF.

This clonotype was seen a few times. The V call is TRBV4-1, the J call TRBJ1-4, with 7 bases lining up with TRBD1. The CDR3 has 16 residues. Per germline, CDR1 MGHRA and CDR2 YSYEKL. J gave up 8 bases and V 9 bases, and 18 bases lay outside the gene matches. The CDR3 sequence is CASKKEIQGRIEKLFF. CDR3 DNA: TGCGCCAGTAAAAAGGAAATACAGGGGAGGATAGAAAAACTGTTTTTT.

At least ten counts were recorded for this clonotype. The chain combines TRBV20-1 with TRBJ1-1; D is possibly TRBD1 (6 bases). Germline loops: CDR1 DFQATT, CDR2 SNEGSKA (reference sequence). Trimming shortened V by 5 bases and J by 2 bases, and 15 bases separated the two germline ends. There are 14 residues in the CDR3. Written as DNA, the CDR3 is TGCAGTGCTGGAAGACAGGCACCCAACACTGAAGCTTTCTTT. The encoded protein is CSAGRQAPNTEAFF.

This clonotype was seen once. A much larger clone lies a single base off, so this may be a read error. The genes are TRBV3-1 and TRBJ2-5, with D perhaps matching TRBD1 (5 bases). CDR1 is LGHDT and CDR2 is YNNKEL in the germline V gene (reference sequence). The CDR3 is 14 residues long. V shed 1 base and J shed 7 bases, with 13 bases lying between them. The CDR3 reads CASSQGGASGTQYF. In nucleotides, the CDR3 is TGTGCCAGCAGCCAAGGGGGCGCCTCTGGGACCCAGTACTTC.

This clonotype was seen a few times. The J gene is TRBJ2-7, the V gene TRBV20-1, with 9 bases identical to TRBD2. CDR1 and CDR2 from the germline V gene are DFQATT and SNEGSKA (reference sequence). Unmatched junction bases numbered 12, after V lost 3 bases and J lost 0 bases. The CDR3 loop spans 17 amino acids. CDR3 DNA sequence: TGCAGTGCTAGCCTCACTCTAGCGGGGTTAAGCTCCTACGAGCAGTACTTC. It codes for CSASLTLAGLSSYEQYF.

This clonotype was detected many times. The V and J genes are TRBV12-5 and TRBJ2-3, with a possible D match to TRBD2 (5 bases). The CDR3 loop spans 16 amino acids. CDR1 is LGHNT and CDR2 is FRNRAP in the germline V gene. Trimming took off 6 bases at V and 0 bases at J, with 16 bases between the two ends. The CDR3 DNA sequence: TGTGCTAGTGGCCCTGGGGAGCGGACTAGCACAGATACGCAGTATTTT. It specifies CASGPGERTSTDTQYF.